One sample yielded the 21 T cell receptor beta chains listed below, sequenced in a study of shared clonotypes between healthy human individuals. The data were produced by immunoSEQ multiplex PCR, yet TCRdb's version contains in-frame clones alone and is incomplete. The repertoire includes about 480,000 clones, roughly 78% of them detected once, and 10% to 15% sits in the top ten. The sample was PBMCs. The receptors originated from a woman in her thirties or forties in good health. Some clones in this sample may be carry-over from other donors' samples.

V usage is TRBV4-1 and J usage is TRBJ1-4; D uncertain. CDR3 length: 17 residues. Deletions cut 3 bases from V and 5 bases from J, with 19 bases between. Germline loops: CDR1 MGHRA, CDR2 YSYEKL. The CDR3 DNA reads TGCGCCAGCAGCCAGGGAAACCAGCTCCAGATCAATGAAAAACTGTTTTTT. Amino acids: CASSQGNQLQINEKLFF.

This clone appeared a few times. This chain links TRBV27 with TRBJ1-5; no firm D call. The CDR3 spans 16 residues. Trimming cost V 2 bases and J 1 base, with 12 bases left between them. Germline loops: CDR1 MNHEY, CDR2 SMNVEV (reference sequence). In nucleotides, the CDR3 is TGTGCCAGCAGTTTAGGTGGGCAGCTGAGCAATCAGCCCCAGCATTTT. Residues: CASSLGGQLSNQPQHF.

This clone was observed a few times. This chain uses TRBV7-8 with TRBJ1-5, with TRBD1 as a possible D gene (5 bases). The V end was cut by 0 bases, the J end by 3 bases, with 9 bases between. The CDR3 covers 15 residues. Germline values: CDR1 SGHVS, CDR2 FQNEAQ. CDR3 DNA: TGTGCCAGCAGCTTAGCGACGGGGGACAATCAGCCCCAGCATTTT. It specifies CASSLATGDNQPQHF.

The chain is built from TRBV19 and TRBJ1-5; possibly TRBD1 for D (6 bases). The CDR3 extends over 14 amino acids. Germline-derived CDR1 and CDR2 are LNHDA and SQIVND (reference sequence). Trimming shortened V by 2 bases and J by 5 bases, and 10 bases separated the two germline ends. CDR3 amino acids: CASSIFWGHQPQHF. DNA of the CDR3: TGTGCCAGTAGTATATTTTGGGGGCATCAGCCCCAGCATTTT. The entire variable domain, with the rest obtained from reference TRBV19 and TRBJ1-5, is as follows: DGGITQSPKYLFRKEGQNVTLSCEQNLNHDAMYWYRQDPGQGLRLIYYSQIVNDFQKGDIAEGYSVSREKKESFPLTVTSAQKNPTAFYLCASSIFWGHQPQHFGDGTRLSIL.

The chain employs TRBV30 and TRBJ2-5; D may correspond to TRBD1 or TRBD2 (5 bases each). The CDR3 runs to 15 residues. Per the germline V gene, CDR1 is GTSNPN and CDR2 is SVGIG (reference sequence). The V gene lost 1 base and the J gene lost 4 bases, with 16 bases spanning the gap. The CDR3 spells CAWSAGSRGRETQYF. In DNA form, the CDR3 reads TGTGCCTGGAGTGCTGGGAGTCGGGGCCGAGAGACCCAGTACTTC.

In regard to this clone: Mismatch with germline at one junction end may stem from a read error. This CDR3 is also generated by other DNA sequences in the sample. The chain combines TRBV28 with TRBJ1-2; 9 bases fit TRBD1. The germline CDR1 and CDR2 sequences are MDHEN and SYDVKM. The CDR3 length is 16 residues. The CDR3 loop is CASTQTLRTGAYGYTF. CDR3 DNA sequence: TGTGCCAGCACCCAAACCCTTAGGACAGGGGCCTATGGCTACACCTTT.

J is TRBJ2-1 and V is TRBV2; maybe TRBD2 (5 bases). There are 14 residues in the CDR3. Per germline, CDR1 SNHLY and CDR2 FYNNEI. V lost 4 bases and J 8 bases, leaving 15 bases between the germline ends. Written as DNA, the CDR3 is TGTGCCAGCAGTGGGAAACTAGATTCGCATGAGCAGTTCTTC. Encoded protein: CASSGKLDSHEQFF.

The chain has TRBV4-2 and TRBJ2-7; 10 bases line up with TRBD2. Germline assignment: CDR1 LGHNA and CDR2 YNFKEQ. Unmatched junction bases numbered 3, after V lost 2 bases and J lost 2 bases. The CDR3 is 15 amino acids. CDR3 loop: CASSQSLAGAYEQYF. Written as DNA, the CDR3 is TGTGCCAGCAGCCAATCGCTAGCGGGAGCCTACGAGCAGTACTTC.

The rearrangement uses TRBV9 and TRBJ2-3; 8 nucleotides agree with TRBD2. Trimming cost V 0 bases and J 6 bases; bases outside gene matches: 12. The CDR3 is made up of 17 amino acids. Germline CDR1 SGDLS, CDR2 YYNGEE. For the CDR3, the DNA is TGTGCCAGCAGCGTAGAAGCGAGACTAGCGAGGGGGGATACGCAGTATTTT. Protein sequence: CASSVEARLARGDTQYF.

The rearrangement joins TRBV18 to TRBJ2-7, with unresolved D. CDR3 length equals 15 residues. The V and J ends lost 1 base and 5 bases respectively, with 15 bases between them. Germline V gene data show CDR1 as KGHSH and CDR2 as LQKENI. The CDR3 loop is CASSPLRASMNEQYF. CDR3 sequence (DNA): TGTGCCAGCTCACCACTGCGAGCGTCCATGAACGAGCAGTACTTC.

The J gene is TRBJ1-2, the V gene TRBV15, with D possibly TRBD1 on 6 matching bases. The germline CDR1 and CDR2 sequences are LNHNV and YYDKDF (reference sequence). This CDR3 comprises 15 residues. Trimming shortened V by 6 bases and J by 7 bases, and 21 bases separated the two germline ends. CDR3 protein: CATRSGLGAGAGYTF. DNA of the CDR3: TGTGCCACCAGATCGGGGTTGGGGGCAGGGGCTGGCTACACCTTC.

The chain is built from TRBV4-2 and TRBJ2-7, with TRBD2 matching 7 bases. Trimming at V came to 0 bases and at J to 1 base, leaving 3 bases not matched to a gene. The V gene's germline CDR1 is LGHNA and CDR2 YNFKEQ. The CDR3 runs 15 residues. The CDR3 spells CASSQDGGLSYEQYF. The CDR3 DNA reads as TGTGCCAGCAGCCAAGATGGGGGACTATCCTACGAGCAGTACTTC.

The genes are TRBV6-4 and TRBJ2-2; tentatively, D is TRBD1 (6 bases). The V end was cut by 6 bases, the J end by 0 bases, with 14 bases between. Germline V CDR1 and CDR2: MRHNA, SNTAGT. This CDR3 has 16 amino acids. The CDR3 loop is CASSAQRGTNTGELFF. CDR3 coding DNA: TGTGCCAGCAGCGCCCAAAGGGGGACGAACACCGGGGAGCTGTTTTTT.

This clone was observed a single time. This chain joins TRBV28 and TRBJ2-1; TRBD1 aligns across 7 bases. Trimming took 7 bases from V and 3 from J; bases not matched to a gene: 12. Germline CDR1 and CDR2: MDHEN and SYDVKM. CDR3 length equals 16 residues. CDR3 region: CASIYQGGRGYNEQFF. The CDR3 DNA sequence: TGTGCCAGCATTTATCAAGGGGGCAGAGGCTACAATGAGCAGTTCTTC.

The chain carries TRBV15 and TRBJ2-1; 8 bases align to TRBD2. The germline V gene encodes CDR1 LNHNV and CDR2 YYDKDF (reference sequence). J was trimmed by 4 bases and V by 4 bases; bases with no gene match: 9. This CDR3 has 16 residues. CDR3 region: CATSTLRGGVYNEQFF. In nucleotides, the CDR3 is TGTGCCACCAGCACCCTCCGGGGGGGGGTGTACAATGAGCAGTTCTTC.

The rearrangement links TRBV28 to TRBJ1-1; weak D call: TRBD1 (5 bases). Germline loops: CDR1 MDHEN, CDR2 SYDVKM. CDR3 length: 15 amino acids. Trimming pared 2 bases from V and 4 bases from J, leaving 14 bases between. In nucleotides, the CDR3 is TGTGCCAGCAGTTTAGGCCCAGGGATGGCCACTGAAGCTTTCTTT. As protein: CASSLGPGMATEAFF.

This clone was observed a few times. The CDR3 nucleotides are TGTGCCAGTAGTAGCGGGAGCTCCTACGAGCAGTACTTC. Amino acids: CASSSGSSYEQYF. The chain employs TRBV19 and TRBJ2-7; 7 nucleotides match TRBD2. The V gene's germline CDR1 is LNHDA and CDR2 SQIVND (reference sequence). This CDR3 comprises 13 residues. V shed 4 bases and J 0 bases; nucleotides not matched to a gene: 0.

The chain recombines TRBV4-2 with TRBJ2-5; tentative D call: TRBD1 (5 bases). The CDR3 totals 14 residues. Germline V gene lookup returns CDR1 LGHNA and CDR2 YNFKEQ. V was shortened by 5 bases and J by 0 bases, with 10 bases between the two germline ends. Written as DNA, the CDR3 is TGTGCCAGCAGCTCCCAGGGAAACCAAGAGACCCAGTACTTC. This codes for CASSSQGNQETQYF.

The rearrangement joins TRBV5-5 to TRBJ2-1, with D hard to call. V shed 1 base and J shed 0 bases, with 5 bases lying between them. Germline loops: CDR1 SGHKS, CDR2 YYEKEE (reference sequence). The CDR3 contains 14 residues. The CDR3 is CASSLSNSYNEQFF. The CDR3 nucleotides are TGTGCCAGCAGCTTGAGCAACTCCTACAATGAGCAGTTCTTC.

CDR3 region: CASSPRDRGGYRTYEQYF. DNA of the CDR3: TGTGCCAGCAGCCCCCGGGACAGGGGGGGGTATAGGACCTACGAGCAGTACTTC. The V gene is TRBV11-2, the J gene TRBJ2-7; 11 nucleotides align to TRBD1. V lost 5 bases to trimming and J lost 2 bases; unmatched junction nucleotides: 14. This CDR3 is 18 amino acids long. Germline V CDR1 and CDR2: SGHAT, FQNNGV.

Only one count was recorded for this clone. The V gene is TRBV21-1, the J gene TRBJ2-7; the table's D call TRBD1 went unverified against the DNA. TRBV21-1 is a listed pseudogene. The CDR3 is 16 residues long. The CDR3 DNA reads as TGTGCCAGCAGCAAAGCCCGCAGGGGGCTTTTTCGGGAGCAGTACTTC. Amino acid sequence: CASSKARRGLFREQYF.